This T cell receptor (beta chain) was identified during a study of graft-versus-host responses after intestinal transplantation. Turning to the study itself: Each of the recipients got a multivisceral, liver-intestinal, or isolated intestinal transplant. General study points: Among recipient marrow samples, GvH clones were found; some appeared first in ileum or blood. HvG clone declines early post-transplant were associated with peak circulating GvH levels.

Sequencing was performed with immunoSEQ multiplex PCR; in TCRdb, only in-frame clones are kept and a portion is missing. The sample lists approximately 20,000 clones, roughly 86% occurring once. On this clone: No antigen is known for it.

Trimming left V 4 bases short and J 0 bases short, with 10 bases between. This CDR3 is 14 amino acids long. Per the germline V gene, CDR1 is SNHLY and CDR2 is FYNNEI. The receptor comes from a human patient who received an intestinal transplant, so some T cells may come from the graft donor. The chain joins TRBV2 to TRBJ2-7; D is undetermined. The source material was PBMCs, sampled approximately 220 days after intestinal transplant. The CDR3 nucleotides read TGTGCCAGCAGTGCCGAAAAAGTCTCCTACGAGCAGTACTTC. Residues: CASSAEKVSYEQYF.